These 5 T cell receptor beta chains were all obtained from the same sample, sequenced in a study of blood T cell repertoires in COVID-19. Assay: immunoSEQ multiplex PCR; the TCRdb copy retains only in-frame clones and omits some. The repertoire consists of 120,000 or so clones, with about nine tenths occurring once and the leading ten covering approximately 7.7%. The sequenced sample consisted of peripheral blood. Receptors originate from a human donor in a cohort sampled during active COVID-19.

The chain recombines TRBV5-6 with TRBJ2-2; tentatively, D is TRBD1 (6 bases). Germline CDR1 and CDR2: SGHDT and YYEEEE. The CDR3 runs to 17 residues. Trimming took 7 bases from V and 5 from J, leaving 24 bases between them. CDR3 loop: CASGYIIGRGDTGELFF. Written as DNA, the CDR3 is TGTGCCAGCGGGTATATCATAGGCAGGGGAGATACCGGGGAGCTGTTTTTT. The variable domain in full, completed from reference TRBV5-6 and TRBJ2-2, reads DAGVTQSPTHLIKTRGQQVTLRCSPKSGHDTVSWYQQALGQGPQFIFQYYEEEERQRGNFPDRFSGHQFPNYSSELNVNALLLGDSALYLCASGYIIGRGDTGELFFGEGSRLTVL.

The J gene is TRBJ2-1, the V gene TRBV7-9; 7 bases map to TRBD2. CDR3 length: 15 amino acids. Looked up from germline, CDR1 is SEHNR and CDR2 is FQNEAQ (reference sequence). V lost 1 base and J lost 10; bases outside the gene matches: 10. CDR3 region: CASSLVGLRSVEQFF. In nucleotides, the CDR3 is TGTGCCAGCAGCTTAGTGGGACTAAGGTCAGTAGAGCAGTTCTTC.

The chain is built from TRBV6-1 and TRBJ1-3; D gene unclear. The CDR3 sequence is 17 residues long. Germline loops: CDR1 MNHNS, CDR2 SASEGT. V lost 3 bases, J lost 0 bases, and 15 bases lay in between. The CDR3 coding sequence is TGTGCCAGCAGTGACGAAGGGAGCGGACCCTCTGGAAACACCATATATTTT. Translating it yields CASSDEGSGPSGNTIYF.

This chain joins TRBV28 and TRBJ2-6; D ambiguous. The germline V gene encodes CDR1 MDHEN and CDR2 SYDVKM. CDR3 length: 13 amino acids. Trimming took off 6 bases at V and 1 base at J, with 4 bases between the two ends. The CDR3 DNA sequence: TGTGCCAGCAGCCCATCTGGGGCCAACGTCCTGACTTTC. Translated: CASSPSGANVLTF.

CDR3 nucleotides: TGTGCCATCAGCGGGGGGCAGATCGGGGCCACCTACGAGCAGTACTTC. Amino acids: CAISGGQIGATYEQYF. The chain combines TRBV10-3 with TRBJ2-7, with a possible D match to TRBD2 (7 bases). CDR1 and CDR2 from the germline V gene are ENHRY and SYGVKD. This CDR3 is built from 16 residues. Deletions cut 6 bases from V and 2 bases from J, with 20 bases between.